This is a list of T cell receptor beta chains from one sample in a study of response to subunit inactivated influenza vaccine. TCRdb re-called the RT-PCR reads through MiXCR, storing one row per CDR3 protein. Here the sample spans around 850,000 distinct CDR3 sequences, less than 20% being singletons. Here the sequenced sample was PBMCs from blood, taken about 5 days after vaccination. The receptors derive from a man over 45 who received an inactivated influenza vaccine. Each CDR3 is given with its conserved first and last residue. Fields, in order: D gene, J gene, clone size, V gene, CDR3 DNA, CDR3 protein. D genes are given only for firm matches. The size entry is marked missing in some rows and otherwise reads once, few, many or a size class.

D gene: TRBD2
J gene: TRBJ2-3
clone size: many
V gene: TRBV5-1
CDR3 DNA: TGCGCCAGCCAGCTCCGGGCGGGGGGAGCGACGCAGTATTTT
CDR3 protein: CASQLRAGGATQYF

D gene: .
J gene: TRBJ2-7
clone size: .
V gene: TRBV12-3/TRBV12-4
CDR3 DNA: TGTGCCAGCAGTATCACAACTTACGAGCAGTACTTC
CDR3 protein: CASSITTYEQYF

D gene: TRBD2
J gene: TRBJ2-1
clone size: .
V gene: TRBV7-2
CDR3 DNA: TGTGCCAGCAGATCTAGGCGGGGGGCCGGGTATGAGCAGTTCTTC
CDR3 protein: CASRSRRGAGYEQFF

D gene: TRBD2
J gene: TRBJ2-3
clone size: few
V gene: TRBV20-1
CDR3 DNA: TGCAGTGCTAGTCGGGGGGGCTCGGCAGATACGCAGTATTTT
CDR3 protein: CSASRGGSADTQYF

D gene: .
J gene: TRBJ1-1
clone size: .
V gene: TRBV7-9
CDR3 DNA: TGTGCCAGCAGCCTAGAACGGGACACTGAAGCTTTCTTT
CDR3 protein: CASSLERDTEAFF

D gene: .
J gene: TRBJ2-7
clone size: .
V gene: TRBV4-3
CDR3 DNA: TGCGCCAGCAGCCAAGATGTAGGAGGCAACAGGGTCTACGAGCAGTACTTC
CDR3 protein: CASSQDVGGNRVYEQYF

D gene: .
J gene: TRBJ2-7
clone size: many
V gene: TRBV5-1
CDR3 DNA: TGCGCCAGCAGCTTTTACGGGGGCTCCTACGAGCAGTACTTC
CDR3 protein: CASSFYGGSYEQYF

D gene: TRBD2
J gene: TRBJ2-7
clone size: .
V gene: TRBV12-3/TRBV12-4
CDR3 DNA: TGTGCCAGCAGGCCCAGCGGGAGCTACGAGCAGTACTTC
CDR3 protein: CASRPSGSYEQYF

D gene: .
J gene: TRBJ2-3
clone size: few
V gene: TRBV29-1
CDR3 DNA: TGCAGCGTAGCAGGGTGGGCCACAGATACGCAGTATTTT
CDR3 protein: CSVAGWATDTQYF

D gene: .
J gene: TRBJ2-6
clone size: few
V gene: TRBV6-5
CDR3 DNA: TGTGCCAGCAGTTACCTTCGGAGTCGCAGGGTAGCTGGGGCCAACGTCCTGACTTTC
CDR3 protein: CASSYLRSRRVAGANVLTF

D gene: TRBD2
J gene: TRBJ2-1
clone size: few
V gene: TRBV7-9
CDR3 DNA: TGTGCCGGACTAGCGGGGGCGGGAGATGAGCAGTTCTTC
CDR3 protein: CAGLAGAGDEQFF

D gene: TRBD1
J gene: TRBJ1-4
clone size: .
V gene: TRBV10-3
CDR3 DNA: TGTGCCATCAGTGCTCGGACAGGGGCAGATGAAAAACTGTTTTTT
CDR3 protein: CAISARTGADEKLFF

D gene: TRBD1
J gene: TRBJ2-7
clone size: .
V gene: TRBV12-3/TRBV12-4
CDR3 DNA: TGTGCCAGCAACTCCCCGGGACAGGGGGCCTACGAGCAGTACTTC
CDR3 protein: CASNSPGQGAYEQYF

D gene: .
J gene: TRBJ2-7
clone size: .
V gene: TRBV7-2
CDR3 DNA: TGTGCCAGCAGCTTAGGCTACTTCCCTAGCCGTCGTGACAAGCAGTACTTC
CDR3 protein: CASSLGYFPSRRDKQYF

D gene: .
J gene: TRBJ1-1
clone size: .
V gene: TRBV12-3/TRBV12-4
CDR3 DNA: TGTGCCACAGGAAACACTGAAGCTTTCTTT
CDR3 protein: CATGNTEAFF